A selection of T cell receptor beta chains follows, all from one sample in a study of blood T cell repertoires in COVID-19. This table comes from immunoSEQ multiplex PCR, and its TCRdb copy is limited to in-frame clones, with some not included. Of around 270,000 clones listed, 84% were seen once; the top ten hold roughly 14%. Input material: peripheral blood. Receptors originate from a person between 65 and 79 years old with COVID-19, enrolled during active disease. Each CDR3 is given with its conserved first and last residue. D genes are given only for firm matches. The size field is filled for only some rows; it gives once, few, many or a size class.

D	V	J	size	CDR3	DNA
-	TRBV27	TRBJ2-3	-	CASSFMGAYTDTQYF	TGTGCCAGCAGTTTTATGGGGGCTTACACAGATACGCAGTATTTT
TRBD2	TRBV6-2/TRBV6-3	TRBJ2-5	-	CASSYTKLAGSQETQYF	TGTGCCAGCAGTTACACGAAACTAGCGGGGTCCCAAGAGACCCAGTACTTC
-	TRBV27	TRBJ2-3	-	CASSPQLGGTDTQYF	TGTGCCAGCAGTCCTCAGTTAGGAGGTACAGATACGCAGTATTTT
-	TRBV12-3/TRBV12-4	TRBJ1-2	few	CASVSRDYGYTF	TGTGCCAGCGTAAGTCGAGACTATGGCTACACCTTC
TRBD1	TRBV19	TRBJ2-2	-	CASRDRQGTGELFF	TGTGCCAGTAGGGACAGACAGGGAACCGGGGAGCTGTTTTTT
-	TRBV21-1	TRBJ2-7	-	CASTAKGSGRSSYEQYF	TGTGCCAGCACCGCAAAGGGTAGCGGGCGGAGCTCCTACGAGCAGTACTTC
TRBD1	TRBV19	TRBJ1-2	-	CASRSKPGQGVDGYTF	TGTGCCAGTAGAAGCAAGCCGGGACAGGGGGTAGATGGCTACACCTTC
-	TRBV7-9	TRBJ2-7	-	CASSLDSGPSYEQYF	TGTGCCAGCAGCTTGGATAGCGGACCCTCCTACGAGCAGTACTTC
TRBD2	TRBV5-1	TRBJ2-5	-	CASSLAGLAGETQYF	TGCGCCAGCAGCTTGGCGGGACTAGCGGGAGAGACCCAGTACTTC
TRBD1	TRBV7-2	TRBJ2-6	few	CASSLTGGAGGANVLTF	TGTGCCAGCAGCTTAACAGGGGGCGCAGGAGGGGCCAACGTCCTGACTTTC
TRBD1	TRBV19	TRBJ2-2	-	CASLRYSGQGANTGELFF	TGTGCCAGTCTACGTTACTCGGGACAGGGGGCGAACACCGGGGAGCTGTTTTTT
TRBD1	TRBV20-1	TRBJ2-2	-	CSASSGQGAGGELFF	TGCAGTGCTAGTTCGGGACAGGGGGCTGGCGGGGAGCTGTTTTTT
TRBD2	TRBV11-1	TRBJ2-1	-	CASSLAGIIAGAHNEQFF	TGTGCCAGCAGCTTAGCTGGGATTATAGCGGGAGCCCACAATGAGCAGTTCTTC
TRBD1	TRBV11-3	TRBJ2-1	-	CASSISTSGQGNEQFF	TGTGCCAGCAGCATATCAACCTCGGGACAGGGGAATGAGCAGTTCTTC
TRBD1	TRBV28	TRBJ1-6	-	CASSSLRQGGSPLHF	TGTGCCAGCAGTTCCCTGAGACAGGGGGGTTCACCCCTCCACTTT